Each of the 13 T cell receptor beta chains below was sequenced from the same sample in a study of T-cell memory formation after mild COVID-19. In TCRdb, the 5' RACE reads were re-called with MiXCR into one record per CDR3 protein. The data show around 310,000 distinct CDR3 sequences, roughly an eighth seen once. The sample taken for sequencing was PBMCs or a T cell subset sorted from them (not recorded which). The receptor source for this set is a man aged 18 to 29 who had mild COVID-19 (a few samples of this study predate the infection). Cell type and time point are not known.

This clonotype was detected only a few times. V usage is TRBV29-1 and J usage is TRBJ2-3; 11 bases fit TRBD2. Germline V gene data show CDR1 as SQVTM and CDR2 as ANQGSEA. The CDR3 length is 18 residues. V gave up 2 bases and J gave up 2 bases; unmatched junction bases: 12. The CDR3 spells CSVEMPVGLAEHTDTQYF. CDR3 coding DNA: TGCAGCGTTGAAATGCCCGTGGGACTAGCGGAACACACAGATACGCAGTATTTT.

The chain uses TRBV5-8 and TRBJ2-3, with D hard to call. Trimming removed 1 base at V and 8 bases at J, with 11 bases between. This CDR3 has 13 amino acids. Germline assignment: CDR1 SGHTS and CDR2 YDEGEE. The CDR3 coding sequence is TGTGCCAGCAGCTTGCCGCGCGCGTCTACGCAGTATTTT. Residues: CASSLPRASTQYF.

The V gene is TRBV12-3 or TRBV12-4, the J gene TRBJ2-5, with 12 bases aligning to TRBD2. CDR3 length: 16 amino acids. Trimming cost V 6 bases and J 5 bases; bases outside gene matches: 10. CDR3 DNA sequence: TGTGCCAGCAGCACTACTAGCGGGGGGCTCCGGGAGACCCAGTACTTC. Amino acids: CASSTTSGGLRETQYF.

This clonotype was counted only a few times. The CDR3 sequence is CSDTQGWYQETQYF. The CDR3 region has the DNA TGCAGCGACACTCAGGGTTGGTACCAAGAGACCCAGTACTTC. The V and J genes are TRBV29-1 and TRBJ2-5, with D maybe TRBD1 (5 bases). Germline V gene lookup returns CDR1 SQVTM and CDR2 ANQGSEA. The germline V and J ends were trimmed by 7 bases and 0 bases, with 15 bases remaining between them. This CDR3 has 14 residues. Filled out from reference TRBV29-1 and TRBJ2-5, the complete variable domain reads SAVISQKPSRDICQRGTSLTIQCQVDSQVTMMFWYRQQPGQSLTLIATANQGSEATYESGFVIDKFPISRPNLTFSTLTVSNMSPEDSSIYLCSDTQGWYQETQYFGPGTRLLVL.

This clonotype was seen more than once but under ten times. The chain uses TRBV5-4 and TRBJ2-3, with 9 bases aligning to TRBD2. Trimming took 0 bases from V and 6 from J; bases not matched to a gene: 5. This CDR3 comprises 15 residues. Germline V gene sequence: CDR1 SGHNT, CDR2 YYREEE (reference sequence). The CDR3 here is CASSLGAGGQDTQYF. The CDR3, as DNA: TGTGCCAGCAGCTTGGGCGCGGGGGGGCAGGATACGCAGTATTTT.

V and J are TRBV6-2 or TRBV6-3 and TRBJ2-5, with 7 bases aligning to TRBD1. The CDR3 sequence is 14 residues long. Germline CDR1 MNHEY, CDR2 SVGEGT. The V and J ends lost 0 bases and 6 bases, in that order; junction bases with no gene match: 4. CDR3 bases: TGTGCCAGCAGTTACTCGGGACAGATAAAGACCCAGTACTTC. Its protein is CASSYSGQIKTQYF.

This chain joins TRBV11-2 and TRBJ2-7, with D maybe TRBD1 (6 bases). From germline, CDR1 is SGHAT and CDR2 FQNNGV. With 4 bases removed from V and 4 bases from J, the gap between germline ends came to 17 bases. There are 15 residues in the CDR3. CDR3 protein: CASSSNPGQFYEQYV. The DNA of the CDR3 is TGTGCCAGCAGCTCGAATCCGGGACAATTTTACGAGCAGTACGTC.

The chain has TRBV5-6 and TRBJ2-7; no firm D call. V lost 5 bases and J lost 5, with 8 bases in between. This CDR3 contains 11 residues. CDR1 and CDR2 from the germline V gene are SGHDT and YYEEEE. This CDR3 reads CASSIRDEQYV. CDR3 bases: TGTGCCAGCAGTATAAGGGACGAGCAGTACGTC.

This clonotype was found a few times. The chain recombines TRBV20-1 with TRBJ2-7; the match to TRBD1 covers 7 bases. Germline V gene sequence: CDR1 DFQATT, CDR2 SNEGSKA (reference sequence). The V and J ends lost 5 bases and 0 bases, in that order; junction bases with no gene match: 7. CDR3 size: 14 residues. The CDR3 DNA follows: TGCAGTGCTTCCGGACAGGCTAACTCCTACGAGCAGTACTTC. Encoded protein: CSASGQANSYEQYF.

CDR3: CATSARKGLGETQYF. The DNA of the CDR3 is TGTGCCACCAGCGCACGTAAGGGTTTGGGAGAGACCCAGTACTTC. The V call is TRBV15, the J call TRBJ2-5; D unclear. Trimming shortened V by 5 bases and J by 4 bases, and 17 bases separated the two germline ends. This CDR3 spans 15 amino acids. Germline V gene sequence: CDR1 LNHNV, CDR2 YYDKDF (reference sequence).

This clonotype was observed a handful of times. CDR3 sequence (DNA): TGTGCCACGAGGGGAGCCGCGAAGACCCAGTACTTC. It encodes CATRGAAKTQYF. The chain combines TRBV6-2 or TRBV6-3 with TRBJ2-5; D assignment may be TRBD1 or TRBD2 (5 bases each). CDR3 length: 12 amino acids. V lost 10 bases, J lost 6 bases, and 15 bases lay in between. Germline V lookup: CDR1 MNHEY, CDR2 SVGEGT.

The chain links TRBV7-6 to TRBJ2-3; D unclear. V shed 6 bases and J shed 2 bases, with 15 bases lying between them. CDR3 length equals 15 residues. Looked up from germline, CDR1 is SGHVS and CDR2 is FNYEAQ. Written as DNA, the CDR3 is TGTGCCAGCAGTCGGGCCGGAGCTACCACAGATACGCAGTATTTT. It translates to CASSRAGATTDTQYF.

This clonotype was observed many times. The genes are TRBV7-3 and TRBJ2-7; D may be TRBD2 (7 bases). V lost 1 base and J 7 bases, leaving 11 bases between the germline ends. Germline CDR1 is SGHTA and CDR2 is FQGTGA. The CDR3 totals 13 residues. The CDR3 DNA is TGTGCCAGCAGCTTAAGGCGGGGGCAGGAGCAGTACTTC. It specifies CASSLRRGQEQYF.